This T cell receptor (beta chain) was recovered during a study of blood T cells in healthy people across ages. Study-level findings and limits: PBMCs that were unsorted prevented a conclusive naive versus antigen-experienced comparison.

Ten or more counts support this clonotype. The antigen is not known. A second roughly 6 to 11 cycle PCR used barcoded and J-beta primers. Each single sample gave us at least 2.5 million CDR3-containing paired-end reads. From the 5' RACE reads, TCRdb called clonotypes with MiXCR, one entry per CDR3 protein. The sample holds 600,000 to 900,000 distinct CDR3 sequences, approximately 24% seen once. The people who gave samples were healthy Caucasians from Russia, aged about 6 to 100. The data were also submitted as part of a second study, on T cells of mothers and their children. That study reports: Roughly 2.7 million TCR beta reads per child versus over 9 million per mother.

Sequencing input: blood. The clonotype comes from a boy younger than 18 in good health.

CDR3 nucleotides: TGTGCCAGCAGCCGGGGGGGCGAGCAGTACTTC. Its protein product is CASSRGGEQYF. The gene calls are TRBV12-3 or TRBV12-4 and TRBJ2-7, with 8 bases identical to TRBD2. Germline trimming cut 6 bases from V and 6 bases from J; bases unmatched to any gene: 1. The CDR3 loop spans 11 amino acids.